This T cell receptor (beta chain) derives from a study of cytomegalovirus exposure and HLA in healthy donors. The germline V and J ends were trimmed by 7 bases and 5 bases, with 23 bases remaining between them. Germline V CDR1 and CDR2: LNHDA, SQIVND (reference sequence). This CDR3 region has 16 residues. Primers: 60 Vbeta forward and 13 Jbeta reverse. Clones were read by immunoSEQ multiplex PCR, and TCRdb kept only the in-frame ones, dropping some. Its table records fewer than 45,000 clones. This TCR came from a man aged 40-49 years in good health and CMV-seropositive. The chain is built from TRBV19 and TRBJ1-2; D may be TRBD1 (6 bases). Source material: PBMCs. In nucleotides, the CDR3 is TGTGCCAGTACCAAAGGTCGGGGGGCGTGGGAGTATGGCTACACCTTC. Translation: CASTKGRGAWEYGYTF.